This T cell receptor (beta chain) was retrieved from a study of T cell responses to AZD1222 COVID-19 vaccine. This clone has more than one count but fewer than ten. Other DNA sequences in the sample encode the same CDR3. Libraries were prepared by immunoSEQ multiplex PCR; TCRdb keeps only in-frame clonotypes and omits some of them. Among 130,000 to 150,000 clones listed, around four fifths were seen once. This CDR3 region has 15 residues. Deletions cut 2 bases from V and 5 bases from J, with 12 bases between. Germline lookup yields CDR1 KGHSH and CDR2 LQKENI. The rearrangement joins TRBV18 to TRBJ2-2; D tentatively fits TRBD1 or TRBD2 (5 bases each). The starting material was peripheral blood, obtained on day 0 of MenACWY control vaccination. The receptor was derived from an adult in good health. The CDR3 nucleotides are TGTGCCAGCTCACCATGGCAGGGAGAGACCGGGGAGCTGTTTTTT. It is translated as CASSPWQGETGELFF.